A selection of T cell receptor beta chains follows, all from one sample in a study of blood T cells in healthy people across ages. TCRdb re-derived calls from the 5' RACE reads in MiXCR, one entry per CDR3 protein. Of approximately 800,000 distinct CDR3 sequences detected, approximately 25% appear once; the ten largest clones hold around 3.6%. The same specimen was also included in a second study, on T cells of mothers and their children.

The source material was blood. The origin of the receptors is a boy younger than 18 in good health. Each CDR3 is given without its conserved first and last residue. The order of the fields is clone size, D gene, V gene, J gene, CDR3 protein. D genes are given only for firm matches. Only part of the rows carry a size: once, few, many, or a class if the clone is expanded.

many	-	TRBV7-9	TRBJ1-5	ASSLDLGQPQH
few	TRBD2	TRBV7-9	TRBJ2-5	ASSKNGEGHKTQY
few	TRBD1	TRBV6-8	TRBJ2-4	ASSYPGTGTAKNIQY
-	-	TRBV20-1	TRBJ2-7	SATWDLGDEQY
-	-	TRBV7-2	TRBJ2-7	ASSLLGSSEQY
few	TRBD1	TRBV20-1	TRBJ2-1	SARDKQGPLEQF
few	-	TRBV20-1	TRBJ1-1	SSGSMNTEAF
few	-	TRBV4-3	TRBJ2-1	ASSQGQINEQF
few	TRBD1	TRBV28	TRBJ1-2	ASRGPGQGASYGYT
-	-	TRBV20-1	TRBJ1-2	SARDSGGRQST
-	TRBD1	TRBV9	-	ASSLQGAFGEQY
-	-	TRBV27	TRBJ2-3	ASSFTGPDTQY
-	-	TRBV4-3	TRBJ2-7	ASSPRGIAAGEQY
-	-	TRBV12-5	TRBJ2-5	ASGGGGQETQY
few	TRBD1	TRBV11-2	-	ASSLDRGQQF